This T cell receptor beta chain was captured by sequencing in a study of radiotherapy plus CTLA-4 blockade in lung cancer. The table lists this clone with a count of one. CDR1 and CDR2 (germline): DFQATT, SNEGSKA (reference sequence). This CDR3 has 11 amino acids. The V and J ends lost 6 bases and 2 bases respectively, with 7 bases between them. Sequencing was performed with immunoSEQ multiplex PCR; in TCRdb, only in-frame clones are kept and a portion is missing. The sample yields over 85,000 clones, about four fifths seen once. The sequence was collected from a human donor with non-small cell lung cancer who had a partial response to radiotherapy plus ipilimumab. Some clones in this sample may be carry-over from other donors' samples. The source was peripheral blood, collected from a patient treated with radiotherapy plus ipilimumab. The chain has TRBV20-1 and TRBJ2-5; D is unclear. CDR3 loop: CSANLQETQYF. The CDR3 DNA reads TGCAGTGCAAACTTACAAGAGACCCAGTACTTC.